This T cell receptor (beta chain) was retrieved from a study of identical twins. Study-level findings and limits: Within twin pairs, the out-of-frame alpha sequences they shared showed excess low generation probability.

MiXCR, applied by TCRdb to the 5' RACE reads, yields one record per CDR3 protein. The table includes about 660,000 distinct CDR3 sequences, 8.6% detected once. Germline V gene data show CDR1 as MDHEN and CDR2 as SYDVKM. CDR3 length: 17 amino acids. V was pared by 6 bases and J by 0 bases, with 14 bases of the junction left unmatched. This clonotype was counted only a few times. Antigen unknown. Healthy Caucasians provided all donations. The sample was also linked to a second study, of yellow fever vaccine responses in identical twins.

The J gene is TRBJ2-7, the V gene TRBV28; the match to TRBD1 covers 7 bases. This sequence originates from a woman aged 18-29 years in good health. The sequenced sample was PBMCs. This CDR3 is CASSWAGGNSLSYEQYF. DNA for the CDR3: TGTGCCAGCAGCTGGGCAGGGGGTAATTCCCTCTCCTACGAGCAGTACTTC.